This entry describes one TCR beta chain. Antigen unknown. The data derive from a study of T cell repertoires in ileal Crohn's disease. Study information: Biopsies of the neoterminal ileum at postoperative colonoscopy form M6 samples.

Regarding the study as a whole: Postoperative endoscopy occurred within one year, median around 6.6 months. Endoscopic recurrence occurred in every patient whose clonality exceeded 26.8%.

The time point: neoterminal ileum biopsy at postoperative endoscopy, about 6 months after surgery. Included were adult ileal or ileocolonic Crohn's patients indicated for ileocolonic resection. V was shortened by 7 bases and J by 0 bases, with 9 bases between the two germline ends. The CDR3 contains 14 residues. The germline V gene has CDR1 SNHLY and CDR2 FYNNEI. Clones were read by immunoSEQ multiplex PCR, and TCRdb kept only the in-frame ones, dropping some. The profile covers more than 10,000 clones, with approximately 81% appearing a single time and more than 12% taken by the ten largest. This receptor was obtained from an adult with Crohn's disease. The material sequenced was ileal tissue. The chain is built from TRBV2 and TRBJ1-4; no definite D call. Here the CDR3 DNA reads TGTGCCAGCAAGCTGGTTGCAACTAATGAAAAACTGTTTTTT. This sequence encodes CASKLVATNEKLFF.